The clone carrying this TCR beta chain came up a few times. No antigen is known for it. The germline V gene encodes CDR1 MNHNS and CDR2 SASEGT. The CDR3 is made up of 15 amino acids. Unmatched junction bases numbered 7, after V lost 5 bases and J lost 5 bases. The source of the sample is a study of cytomegalovirus exposure and HLA in healthy donors. About the research overall: Earlier results showed approximately 110 million unique TCR beta sequences derived from around 170 million T cells. Study results and limitations: The majority of TCR sequences were rare, yet some public TCRs appeared in many donors. As a later analysis showed, several of the most significant clusters appeared to be linked to common viral pathogens.

Researchers ran the PCR with 60 Vbeta and 13 Jbeta primers. The data were produced by immunoSEQ multiplex PCR, yet TCRdb's version contains in-frame clones alone and is incomplete. The sample holds hundreds of thousands of clones; around 80% are singletons and the top ten take 15% to 18%. The chain is built from TRBV6-1 and TRBJ1-4; 8 positions agree with TRBD1. The TCR was taken from a man in his forties in good health and CMV-seronegative. Specimen: PBMCs. DNA of the CDR3: TGTGCCAGCAGTCGAGACAGGGGAGCGAATGAAAAACTGTTTTTT. This codes for CASSRDRGANEKLFF.